These 32 T cell receptor beta chains were all obtained from the same sample, sequenced in a study of blood T cells in healthy people across ages (dated by TCRdb to between 2014 and 2017). The method behind the library was 5' RACE. Sequenced on an Illumina HiSeq 2500. A second PCR of about 7 to 12 cycles was performed with a sample-barcoded 5' primer and a J-beta primer mix. TCRdb reworked the public reads: Q25 trimming with fastp, MiXCR clone assembly, productive beta chains retained. Every entry covers one CDR3 protein and lists the most common genes and DNA from its rows. Present in this sample are about 970,000 distinct CDR3 sequences, roughly 51% of which were seen just once. About 22% of the sample belongs to the ten largest clones. The sequencing sample was made of blood. The receptors were gathered from a woman in her fifties or sixties in good health.

The chain employs TRBV6-6 and TRBJ2-1; perhaps TRBD1 as D (6 bases). V lost 6 bases and J 1 base, leaving 13 bases between the germline ends. Germline loops: CDR1 MNHNY, CDR2 SVGAGI (reference sequence). The CDR3 runs to 15 residues. CDR3 in amino acids: CASRMDSGSYNEQFF. The CDR3 DNA reads TGTGCCAGCAGGATGGACAGTGGGTCCTACAATGAGCAGTTCTTC.

This clonotype has at least ten counts. This chain connects TRBV7-6 to TRBJ2-3, with TRBD1 matching over 10 bases. Per the germline V gene, CDR1 is SGHVS and CDR2 is FNYEAQ. V was clipped by 2 bases and J by 3 bases; unmatched bases: 2. The CDR3 is made up of 15 amino acids. CDR3 residues: CASSLRDRGTDTQYF. CDR3 in DNA: TGTGCCAGCAGCTTAAGGGACAGGGGAACAGATACGCAGTATTTT.

V is TRBV7-2 and J is TRBJ2-1; 8 bases line up with TRBD2. Germline V gene data show CDR1 as SGHTA and CDR2 as FQGNSA. The junction had 3 bases not matched to a gene; V was cut back by 1 base and J by 4 bases. This CDR3 region has 15 residues. The chain's CDR3 is CASSLERGRYNEQFF. CDR3 sequence (DNA): TGTGCCAGCAGCTTAGAGCGGGGGAGATACAATGAGCAGTTCTTC. The full variable domain, its missing parts supplied by reference TRBV7-2 and TRBJ2-1, is GAGVSQSPSNKVTEKGKDVELRCDPISGHTALYWYRQSLGQGLEFLIYFQGNSAPDKSGLPSDRFSAERTGGSVSTLTIQRTQQEDSAVYLCASSLERGRYNEQFFGPGTRLTVL.

This clonotype has only a few counts. The chain couples TRBV6-5 to TRBJ1-1; unclear D gene. This CDR3 region has 11 residues. Germline V CDR1 and CDR2: MNHEY, SVGAGI. V lost 2 bases, J lost 11 bases, and 9 bases lay in between. The CDR3 sequence is CASSYQRRAFF. In nucleotides, the CDR3 is TGTGCCAGCAGTTACCAGAGAAGGGCTTTCTTT.

This clonotype has a count of ten or more. The chain is built from TRBV20-1 and TRBJ2-1, with 11 positions matching TRBD2. Germline V gene sequence: CDR1 DFQATT, CDR2 SNEGSKA (reference sequence). With 6 bases clipped from V and 3 bases from J, the junction kept 1 base outside the gene matches. CDR3 length: 13 residues. CDR3 sequence reads: CSAGTSGYNEQFF. The CDR3 coding sequence is TGCAGTGCCGGGACTAGCGGCTACAATGAGCAGTTCTTC.

In DNA form, the CDR3 reads TGTGCCAGCAGCCGAGGACGAGTTCGGGCTTACGAGCAGTACTTC. Translation gives CASSRGRVRAYEQYF. This rearrangement joins TRBV6-5 to TRBJ2-7; D is uncertain. In germline, CDR1 is MNHEY, CDR2 SVGAGI. V was pared by 6 bases and J by 4 bases, with 19 bases between. The CDR3 consists of 15 residues.

The chain is built from TRBV6-2 or TRBV6-3 and TRBJ2-5; D is perhaps TRBD1 (6 bases). V was trimmed by 4 bases and J by 5 bases, leaving 14 bases between them. CDR3 length: 14 residues. Per the germline V gene, CDR1 is MNHEY and CDR2 is SVGEGT. In DNA form, the CDR3 reads TGTGCCAGCAGTTCAGCAACAGGGTTGGAGACCCAGTACTTC. Amino acids: CASSSATGLETQYF.

This clonotype was found a few times. The chain uses TRBV4-3 and TRBJ2-3, with 7 bases aligning to TRBD2. Germline V gene sequence: CDR1 LGHNA, CDR2 YSLEER. The CDR3 is 13 residues long. J was trimmed by 6 bases and V by 0 bases; bases with no gene match: 0. CDR3: CASSQEGGDTQYF. The CDR3 coding sequence is TGCGCCAGCAGCCAAGAGGGGGGGGATACGCAGTATTTT.

This chain uses TRBV11-2 with TRBJ2-4; 8 positions match TRBD2. V gave up 5 bases and J gave up 0 bases; unmatched junction bases: 18. Germline V gene data show CDR1 as SGHAT and CDR2 as FQNNGV. The length of the CDR3 is 20 residues. CDR3 DNA sequence: TGTGCCAGCAGCAATCAACCGGGACTAGACCAATTCGAAGCCAAAAACATTCAGTACTTC. It translates to CASSNQPGLDQFEAKNIQYF.

This chain uses TRBV9 with TRBJ1-1; possible D gene TRBD1, 5 bases. V lost 4 bases and J lost 8, with 15 bases in between. The germline gives CDR1 SGDLS, CDR2 YYNGEE. The CDR3 is 13 amino acids. The CDR3 bases are TGTGCCAGCAGCCCTCGACAGAGACACGAAGCTTTCTTT. Encoded protein: CASSPRQRHEAFF.

The V call is TRBV20-1, the J call TRBJ2-7; D could derive from TRBD1 or TRBD2 (5 bases each). V was shortened by 0 bases and J by 5 bases, with 14 bases between the two germline ends. The germline V gene has CDR1 DFQATT and CDR2 SNEGSKA (reference sequence). CDR3 size: 14 residues. CDR3 residues: CSARDPARDHEQYF. CDR3 DNA: TGCAGTGCTAGAGATCCGGCCAGGGACCACGAGCAGTACTTC.

V is TRBV11-2 and J is TRBJ2-7; D ambiguous. In germline, CDR1 is SGHAT, CDR2 FQNNGV. The CDR3 has 14 amino acids. Trimming took off 5 bases at V and 4 bases at J, with 15 bases between the two ends. CDR3 amino acids: CASSTQVRAYEQYF. CDR3 coding DNA: TGTGCCAGCAGCACCCAGGTTAGGGCTTACGAGCAGTACTTC.

The rearrangement joins TRBV4-1 to TRBJ2-1, with D perhaps matching TRBD2 (6 bases). The CDR3 sequence is 17 residues long. With 5 bases removed from V and 0 bases from J, the gap between germline ends came to 17 bases. CDR1 MGHRA and CDR2 YSYEKL come from the germline V gene. Written as DNA, the CDR3 is TGCGCCAGCAGCTCCCCCCGGGGGAAGAGCTCCTACAATGAGCAGTTCTTC. Translation: CASSSPRGKSSYNEQFF.

This CDR3 reads CASSSDLYSFNQPQHF. The CDR3 nucleotides read TGTGCCAGCAGTTCCGACCTTTACAGTTTCAATCAGCCCCAGCATTTT. J is TRBJ1-5 and V is TRBV28; D is uncertain. The ends were cut back, 4 bases at V and 3 bases at J, with 16 bases in the middle. The germline CDR1 and CDR2 sequences are MDHEN and SYDVKM. The CDR3 runs to 16 residues.

CDR3 sequence: CASSLPLGVTGANVLTF. The CDR3 region has the DNA TGCGCCAGCAGCCTCCCTCTCGGAGTCACTGGGGCCAACGTCCTGACTTTC. This chain joins TRBV5-1 and TRBJ2-6; no firm D call. The CDR3 sequence is 17 residues long. Germline V gives CDR1 SGHRS, CDR2 YFSETQ. V was clipped by 4 bases and J by 2 bases, with 16 bases between them.

The chain employs TRBV7-2 and TRBJ2-5; TRBD2 matches 13 bases. Looked up from germline, CDR1 is SGHTA and CDR2 is FQGNSA. The CDR3 sequence is 15 residues long. The ends lost 8 bases at V and 5 bases at J; junction bases unmatched: 8. CDR3 DNA sequence: TGTGCCAGCGGCCGGACTAGCGGGAGTTTTGAGACCCAGTACTTC. Translating it yields CASGRTSGSFETQYF.

The gene calls are TRBV15 and TRBJ1-5; D ambiguous. The V gene's germline CDR1 is LNHNV and CDR2 YYDKDF (reference sequence). V lost 0 bases and J lost 7, with 13 bases in between. This CDR3 spans 15 amino acids. CDR3 residues: CATSRDRGVGQPQHF. CDR3 in DNA: TGTGCCACCAGCAGAGATCGTGGGGTTGGGCAGCCCCAGCATTTT.

The chain carries TRBV7-6 and TRBJ2-7; TRBD1 matches at 7 bases. The CDR3 totals 15 residues. CDR1 and CDR2 from the germline V gene are SGHVS and FNYEAQ. V dropped 4 bases and J dropped 2; count of bases not matched to a gene: 8. CDR3 sequence reads: CASSSRGQSAYEQYF. In nucleotides, the CDR3 is TGTGCCAGCAGCTCAAGGGGACAGTCAGCCTACGAGCAGTACTTC.

This clonotype appeared many times. The J gene is TRBJ1-2, the V gene TRBV20-1, with D unclear. Germline V gene lookup returns CDR1 DFQATT and CDR2 SNEGSKA (reference sequence). Trimming took 0 bases from V and 6 from J, leaving 5 bases between them. The CDR3 totals 11 residues. The CDR3 loop is CSARDLDGYTF. CDR3 DNA: TGCAGTGCTAGAGACTTGGATGGCTACACCTTC.

The rearrangement joins TRBV11-2 to TRBJ2-2; tentatively, D is TRBD2 (5 bases). Trimming took off 6 bases at V and 5 bases at J, with 19 bases between the two ends. The length of the CDR3 is 16 residues. Per the germline V gene, CDR1 is SGHAT and CDR2 is FQNNGV. The CDR3 reads CASSATVIRGTGELFF. DNA for the CDR3: TGTGCCAGCAGTGCCACGGTTATACGGGGTACCGGGGAGCTGTTTTTT.

The chain combines TRBV20-1 with TRBJ2-5, with TRBD2 matching over 7 bases. The J call may be incorrect, as the DNA end agrees better with TRBJ2-7. This CDR3 region has 16 residues. Germline V gene sequence: CDR1 DFQATT, CDR2 SNEGSKA (reference sequence). The CDR3 loop reads CSAVPPFGRNVNEQYF. For the CDR3, the DNA is TGCAGTGCCGTACCTCCGTTCGGGAGGAATGTGAACGAGCAGTACTTC.

The chain is built from TRBV5-1 and TRBJ2-2; 10 bases line up with TRBD2. The V gene's germline CDR1 is SGHRS and CDR2 YFSETQ. V lost 4 bases, J lost 6 bases, and 3 bases stayed unmatched. The CDR3 has 14 residues. CDR3: CASSVGLAPGELFF. The DNA for the CDR3 is TGCGCCAGCAGCGTGGGACTAGCGCCCGGGGAGCTGTTTTTT.

J is TRBJ2-4 and V is TRBV18, with 7 bases matching TRBD1. The J call is uncertain, as TRBJ2-7 better fits the DNA end. The CDR3 loop spans 13 amino acids. CDR1 and CDR2 from the germline V gene are KGHSH and LQKENI. Written as DNA, the CDR3 is TGTGCCAGCTCGTTACAGGGGTACTACGAGCAGTACTTC. Translating gives CASSLQGYYEQYF.

This clonotype was counted between two and nine times. The chain uses TRBV20-1 and TRBJ2-1, with D unresolved. Trimming removed 0 bases from V and 9 bases from J, with 9 bases in between. CDR3 length: 12 amino acids. CDR1 is DFQATT, CDR2 SNEGSKA, per germline (reference sequence). CDR3 nucleotides: TGCAGTGCTAGAGACGATAGCCCTGAGCAGTTCTTC. Amino acids: CSARDDSPEQFF.

This clonotype was found a few times. CDR3: CASSQGLAGGDTGQYF. CDR3 sequence (DNA): TGCGCCAGCAGCCAAGGGCTAGCGGGAGGAGATACGGGGCAGTATTTT. V and J are TRBV4-1 and TRBJ2-3; 11 bases are shared with TRBD2. Germline V gene sequence: CDR1 MGHRA, CDR2 YSYEKL. The CDR3 consists of 16 residues. V shed 1 base and J 11 bases; nucleotides not matched to a gene: 11.

In the case of this clonotype: An end of the junction does not agree with germline; a read error may underlie this. The chain joins TRBV7-9 to TRBJ1-2; D possibly corresponds to TRBD1 (6 bases). CDR3 size: 14 residues. Germline V lookup: CDR1 SEHNR, CDR2 FQNEAQ (reference sequence). The CDR3 bases are TGTGCCAGCAGTTTAGAACAGGGAACCTATGGCTACACCTTC. It yields the protein CASSLEQGTYGYTF.

The chain couples TRBV2 to TRBJ2-3; no clear D. The V gene's germline CDR1 is SNHLY and CDR2 FYNNEI. The CDR3 is 16 amino acids. With 6 bases removed from V and 1 base from J, the gap between germline ends came to 17 bases. CDR3 sequence (DNA): TGTGCCAGCAGGGGATCGATTCTCCCTGGCACAGATACGCAGTATTTT. Its protein product is CASRGSILPGTDTQYF.

V and J are TRBV30 and TRBJ2-1, with 10 bases lining up with TRBD2. CDR3 length equals 19 residues. Germline V gives CDR1 GTSNPN, CDR2 SVGIG (reference sequence). The ends lost 3 bases at V and 4 bases at J; junction bases unmatched: 18. CDR3 protein: CAWRRRTSGEGYGYNEQFF. The CDR3 nucleotides are TGTGCCTGGAGACGTAGAACTAGCGGGGAAGGGTACGGGTACAATGAGCAGTTCTTC.

The V and J genes are TRBV27 and TRBJ1-2, with TRBD1 identical over 11 bases. The V gene's germline CDR1 is MNHEY and CDR2 SMNVEV (reference sequence). V was clipped by 8 bases and J by 4 bases; unmatched bases: 9. This CDR3 is built from 15 residues. The DNA of the CDR3 is TGTGCCAGCGGGCAGGGACAGGGGGGTTTCTATGGCTACACCTTC. Translation: CASGQGQGGFYGYTF.

This clonotype was detected only a few times. The chain links TRBV28 to TRBJ2-5; D unclear. V lost 4 bases to trimming and J lost 0 bases, with 6 bases between them. Germline-derived CDR1 and CDR2 are MDHEN and SYDVKM. The CDR3 length is 13 residues. CDR3 region: CASSYLYQETQYF. CDR3 DNA sequence: TGTGCCAGCAGTTACTTATACCAAGAGACCCAGTACTTC.

CDR3 region: CSARSGGSTDTQYF. CDR3 in DNA: TGCAGTGCTAGATCAGGGGGGTCCACAGATACGCAGTATTTT. The chain couples TRBV20-1 to TRBJ2-3, with a possible D match to TRBD1 (7 bases). There are 14 residues in the CDR3. Germline V CDR1 and CDR2: DFQATT, SNEGSKA (reference sequence). V lost 2 bases and J lost 2, with 11 bases in between.

This chain connects TRBV6-5 to TRBJ2-5; D may be TRBD2 (5 bases). The V end lost 8 bases, the J end lost 1 base, and 14 bases lay between the germline ends. Germline-derived CDR1 and CDR2 are MNHEY and SVGAGI. CDR3 length: 14 amino acids. Here the CDR3 DNA reads TGTGCCAGCGGGAGAACAGTTCTCCAAGAGACCCAGTACTTC. As protein: CASGRTVLQETQYF.